Listed below are T cell receptor beta chains from one sample, sequenced in a study of technical replicates of blood from several donors. The data were produced by immunoSEQ multiplex PCR, yet TCRdb's version contains in-frame clones alone and is incomplete. This repertoire shows 90,000 or so clones, approximately 95% found once; its top ten account for under 0.4%. The specimen was T cells isolated from PBMCs. Receptors were obtained from a human donor in good health. The CDR3 runs from the conserved cysteine through the conserved F or W. Fields, in order: V gene, clone size, J gene, D gene, CDR3 DNA, CDR3 protein. A D gene is named only where the DNA matches it firmly. Clone size is not always given. Where it is, it says once, few, many or a class for expanded clones.

TRBV20-1	NA	TRBJ2-1	NA	TGCAGTGCTAGGGAGGATAATGAGCAGTTCTTC	CSAREDNEQFF
TRBV9	NA	TRBJ2-7	TRBD2	TGTGCCAGCAGCGTAGATGGGACTAGCAACTACGAGCAGTACTTC	CASSVDGTSNYEQYF
TRBV5-8	NA	TRBJ2-2	TRBD1	TGTGCCACCCTAGGGACAGGGAGAACCGGGGAGCTGTTTTTT	CATLGTGRTGELFF
TRBV5-6	NA	TRBJ1-3	NA	TGTGCCAGCAGCTCAACAGTTAGCTCTGGAAACACCATATATTTT	CASSSTVSSGNTIYF
TRBV6-5	few	TRBJ1-1	NA	TGTGCCAGCAGTTACTCCCGGGACACTGAAGCTTTCTTT	CASSYSRDTEAFF
TRBV7-7	NA	TRBJ2-3	NA	TGTGCCAGCAGCCTCCGAGGCCGAGTCACAGATACGCAGTATTTT	CASSLRGRVTDTQYF
TRBV9	NA	TRBJ2-1	TRBD1	TGTGCCAGCAGCGTAGCGGGACAGGGCCCCAATGAGCAGTTCTTC	CASSVAGQGPNEQFF
TRBV5-4	NA	TRBJ2-3	TRBD2	TGTGCCAGCAGTCAAAGCCGGGACTATCGAGGGGATACGCAGTATTTT	CASSQSRDYRGDTQYF
TRBV5-4	NA	TRBJ2-3	TRBD2	TGTGCCAGCAGCTTGGAGCTAGCGGAAGGCACAGATACGCAGTATTTT	CASSLELAEGTDTQYF
TRBV7-4	NA	TRBJ1-5	NA	TGTGCCAGCAGCTCTCCTATCCCCATTCCTCTACTCAATCAGCCCCAGCATTTT	CASSSPIPIPLLNQPQHF
TRBV7-6	NA	TRBJ2-1	TRBD1	TGTGCCAGCAGCTTGCGGACAGGTCCCCGGAATGAGCAGTTCTTC	CASSLRTGPRNEQFF
TRBV19	NA	TRBJ2-5	TRBD2	TGTGCCAGTAGTACGGGGCTAGCGGGAGGGCCCGGGGAGACCCAGTACTTC	CASSTGLAGGPGETQYF
TRBV2	NA	TRBJ2-5	TRBD2	TGTGCCAGCAGCCCGGGGACTAGCGGGAGTATGGAGACCCAGTACTTC	CASSPGTSGSMETQYF
TRBV7-9	NA	TRBJ1-1	TRBD1	TGTGCCAGCAGCTGGTCCAAGACAGGGTTTGACCCTGAAGCTTTCTTT	CASSWSKTGFDPEAFF
TRBV4-2	NA	TRBJ2-3	TRBD2	TGTGCCAGCAGCCAAGAACTAGCGGGAGCTTCTGATACGCAGTATTTT	CASSQELAGASDTQYF
TRBV27	NA	TRBJ1-2	TRBD1	TGTGCCAGCAGTCGAGGACAGGGCTCTGGCTACACCTTC	CASSRGQGSGYTF
TRBV6-1	NA	TRBJ2-7	NA	TGTGCCAGCAGACCGGGACAAGGCTACGAGCAGTACTTC	CASRPGQGYEQYF
TRBV19	NA	TRBJ1-4	NA	TGTGCCAGTGGACACCGAGCAACTAATGAAAAACTGTTTTTT	CASGHRATNEKLFF
TRBV21-1	NA	TRBJ2-3	NA	TGTGCCAGCAGCAATTTTTCGGGGGGGCACACAGATACGCAGTATTTT	CASSNFSGGHTDTQYF
TRBV19	once	TRBJ1-5	TRBD1	TGTGCCAGTAGTAGGGACAGGGTGGTTCAGCCCCAGCATTTT	CASSRDRVVQPQHF
TRBV29-1	NA	TRBJ1-1	NA	TGCAGCGGAGGAGCAGCAGGGATGAACACTGAAGCTTTCTTT	CSGGAAGMNTEAFF
TRBV2	NA	TRBJ2-4	NA	TGTGCCAGCAGGGAGAGGACAGAGAGTCCCATTCAGTACTTC	CASRERTESPIQYF
TRBV27	NA	TRBJ1-2	TRBD1	TGTGCCAGCAGTTTTCGGGGGACAGGGTTTGGCTACACCTTC	CASSFRGTGFGYTF
TRBV29-1	NA	TRBJ2-1	TRBD2	TGCAGCGTTGAAGATCTTCGGACTAGCGGTTACAATGAGCAGTTCTTC	CSVEDLRTSGYNEQFF
TRBV11-3	NA	TRBJ2-7	TRBD2	TGTGCCAGCAGCCGGACTAGCGGGAGGGAGGACTACGAGCAGTACTTC	CASSRTSGREDYEQYF
TRBV13	NA	TRBJ2-7	TRBD2	TGTGCCAGCAGCCCGAGGGTAGCGGGACCCACTCGAGGGTATGAGCAGTACTTC	CASSPRVAGPTRGYEQYF
TRBV7-9	NA	TRBJ2-1	NA	TGTGCCAGCAGCTTAGACTCTTACAATGAGCAGTTCTTC	CASSLDSYNEQFF
TRBV7-6	NA	TRBJ2-1	TRBD1	TGTGCCAGCAGCCCACCGAGACAGGGGGCGAGTGAGCAGTTCTTC	CASSPPRQGASEQFF
TRBV28	NA	TRBJ1-1	NA	TGTGCCAGCAGAACAGACCTCACTGAAGCTTTCTTT	CASRTDLTEAFF
TRBV29-1	NA	TRBJ1-1	NA	TGCAGCGTTGAAATATCGCACAGAGCTTTCTTT	CSVEISHRAFF
TRBV7-6	NA	TRBJ2-3	TRBD2	TGTGCCAGCAGCTTAGGGCTTAGCGGGAGTTCAGATACGCAGTATTTT	CASSLGLSGSSDTQYF
TRBV2	NA	TRBJ2-1	TRBD2	TGTGCCAGCAGTGAAGCCGCCCAGACTAGCGGCAATGAGCAGTTCTTC	CASSEAAQTSGNEQFF
TRBV19	NA	TRBJ2-7	TRBD2	TGTGCCAGTAGTGACCGACTAGCCGCCGACTACGAGCAGTACTTC	CASSDRLAADYEQYF
TRBV11-3	NA	TRBJ1-4	NA	TGTGCCAGCAGCTTATGGGGCACAGGGCCAACTAATGAAAAACTGTTTTTT	CASSLWGTGPTNEKLFF
TRBV18	once	TRBJ2-2	TRBD2	TGTGCCAGCTCACCTCGGGCTAGCGGGACCGGGGAGCTGTTTTTT	CASSPRASGTGELFF
TRBV5-1	NA	TRBJ2-3	TRBD2	TGCGCCAGCAGCTTGCGCGGGAGGGCCACAGATACGCAGTATTTT	CASSLRGRATDTQYF
TRBV4-2	once	TRBJ2-7	NA	TGTGCCAGCAGCTACCAAGGGACTGCCACCTACGAGCAGTACTTC	CASSYQGTATYEQYF
TRBV6-5	NA	TRBJ1-1	NA	TGTGCCAGCAGGACTTGGACATTTCAGAACGCTGAAGCTTTCTTT	CASRTWTFQNAEAFF
TRBV5-1	NA	TRBJ1-4	NA	TGCGCCAGCTCGAGGTCAGGGGATGAAAAACTGTTTTTT	CASSRSGDEKLFF
TRBV4-2	NA	TRBJ2-5	TRBD2	TGTGCCAGCAGCCAAGGGGACGGGCGGGAGTACTTGGGGGAGACCCAGTACTTC	CASSQGDGREYLGETQYF
TRBV5-1	NA	TRBJ2-3	TRBD1	TGCGCCAGCAGCAAGGACAGGAGCCGCACAGATACGCAGTATTTT	CASSKDRSRTDTQYF
TRBV2	few	TRBJ1-4	NA	TGTGCCAGCAGTGAGGGCAGGGCTGAAAAACTGTTTTTT	CASSEGRAEKLFF
TRBV6-4	NA	TRBJ1-1	TRBD1	TGTGCCAGCAAAGGGGACAGGATGAACACTGAAGCTTTCTTT	CASKGDRMNTEAFF
TRBV19	NA	TRBJ2-1	TRBD2	TGTGCCAGTACCCCCTATCTAATAGCGGGAGGTGAAGCGCTTGAGCAGTTCTTC	CASTPYLIAGGEALEQFF
TRBV6-5	once	TRBJ1-1	NA	TGTGCCAGCAGTTACTCGAGGTTGAACACTGAAGCTTTCTTT	CASSYSRLNTEAFF
TRBV4-2	NA	TRBJ2-7	NA	TGTGCCAGCAGCCCTAGACTGGATTCCTACGAGCAGTACTTC	CASSPRLDSYEQYF